The clone carrying this TCR beta chain counts as large by frequency. This sample is drawn from a study of T cell clusters in autoimmune cytopenias. From germline, CDR1 is MNHNY and CDR2 SVGAGI (reference sequence). This CDR3 is built from 12 residues. TRB rearrangements were amplified by touch-down multiplex PCR with mixed TRB-A/B primers. TCRdb reprocessed the multiplex PCR reads; each CDR3 protein has one entry and no DNA is given. The sample totals a few thousand distinct CDR3 sequences; its top ten clones hold roughly 15%. TRB was amplified from 250 ng of peripheral blood genomic DNA per sample. This sample was shared with a second study, whose subject was T cell repertoires in aging, cancer and after chemotherapy. From that paper: In healthy donors, age-related TCR diversity loss mainly reflected lost richness. Rebound thymic output was suggested by rising median generation probability during chemotherapy in each cancer cohort.

This receptor was taken from a human donor in good health. Specimen: peripheral blood. The chain uses TRBV6-6 and TRBJ1-2; TCRdb names TRBD1, which stays unverified in the absence of DNA. This CDR3 reads CASSSQGSGYTF.